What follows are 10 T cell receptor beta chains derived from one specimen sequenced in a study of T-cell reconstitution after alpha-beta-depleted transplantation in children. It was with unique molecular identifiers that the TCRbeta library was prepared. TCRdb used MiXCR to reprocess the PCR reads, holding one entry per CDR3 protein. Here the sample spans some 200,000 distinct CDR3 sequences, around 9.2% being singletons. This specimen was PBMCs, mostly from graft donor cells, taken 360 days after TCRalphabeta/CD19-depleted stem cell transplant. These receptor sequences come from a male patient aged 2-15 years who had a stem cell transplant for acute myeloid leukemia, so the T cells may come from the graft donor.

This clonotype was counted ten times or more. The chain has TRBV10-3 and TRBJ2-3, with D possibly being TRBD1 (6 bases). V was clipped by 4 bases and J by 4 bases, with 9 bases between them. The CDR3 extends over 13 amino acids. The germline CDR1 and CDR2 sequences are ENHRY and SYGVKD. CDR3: CAISGTVADTQYF. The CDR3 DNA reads TGTGCCATCAGTGGGACAGTTGCAGATACGCAGTATTTT.

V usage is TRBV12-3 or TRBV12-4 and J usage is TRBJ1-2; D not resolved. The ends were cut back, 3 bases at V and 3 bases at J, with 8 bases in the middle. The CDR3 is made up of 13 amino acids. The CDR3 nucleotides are TGTGCCAGCAGTTTCCGGGCGGACTATGGCTACACCTTC. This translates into CASSFRADYGYTF.

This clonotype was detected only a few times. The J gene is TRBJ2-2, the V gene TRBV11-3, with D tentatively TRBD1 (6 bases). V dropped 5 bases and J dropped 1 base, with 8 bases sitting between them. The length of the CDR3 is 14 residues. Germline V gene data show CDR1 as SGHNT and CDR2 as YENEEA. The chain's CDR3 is CASSPRGNTGELFF. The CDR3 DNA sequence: TGTGCCAGCAGCCCCAGGGGGAACACCGGGGAGCTGTTTTTT.

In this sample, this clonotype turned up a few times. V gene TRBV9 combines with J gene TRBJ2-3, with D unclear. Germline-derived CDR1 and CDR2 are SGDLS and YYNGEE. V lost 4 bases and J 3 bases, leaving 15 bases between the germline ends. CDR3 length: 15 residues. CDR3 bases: TGTGCCAGCAGCCCCGCCAGGAAGGTGACAGATACGCAGTATTTT. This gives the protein CASSPARKVTDTQYF.

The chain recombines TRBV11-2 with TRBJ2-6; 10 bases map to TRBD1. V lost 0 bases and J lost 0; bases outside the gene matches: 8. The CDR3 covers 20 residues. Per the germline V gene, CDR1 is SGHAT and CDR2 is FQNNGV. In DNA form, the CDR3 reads TGTGCCAGCAGCTTAGATCGGGACAGGGGAACCGACTCTGGGGCCAACGTCCTGACTTTC. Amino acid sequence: CASSLDRDRGTDSGANVLTF.

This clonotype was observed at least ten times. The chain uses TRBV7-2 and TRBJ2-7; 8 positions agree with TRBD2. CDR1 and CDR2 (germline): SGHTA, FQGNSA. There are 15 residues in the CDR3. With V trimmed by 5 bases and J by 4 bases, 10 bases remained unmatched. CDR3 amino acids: CASSPTGTRVYEQYV. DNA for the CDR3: TGTGCCAGCAGCCCAACCGGGACTAGGGTGTACGAGCAGTACGTC.

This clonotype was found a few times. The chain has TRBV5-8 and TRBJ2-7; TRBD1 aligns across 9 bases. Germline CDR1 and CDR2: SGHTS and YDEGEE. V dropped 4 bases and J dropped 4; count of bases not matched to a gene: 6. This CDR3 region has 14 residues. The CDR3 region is CASSIGTGLYEQYV. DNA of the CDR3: TGTGCCAGCAGCATCGGGACAGGGCTATACGAGCAGTACGTC.

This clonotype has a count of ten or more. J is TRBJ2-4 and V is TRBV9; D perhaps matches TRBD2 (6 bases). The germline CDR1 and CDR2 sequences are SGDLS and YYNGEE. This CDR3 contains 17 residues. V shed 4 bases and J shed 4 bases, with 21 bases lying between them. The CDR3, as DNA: TGTGCCAGCAGCACACGACCCGCGGGGACTGAGAAAAACATTCAGTACTTC. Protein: CASSTRPAGTEKNIQYF.

For the CDR3, the DNA is TGCGCCAGCAGCAACAAACTAGCGCGGGTCTACAATGAGCAGTTCTTC. Translating gives CASSNKLARVYNEQFF. The chain has TRBV4-1 and TRBJ2-1, with 7 bases fitting TRBD2. CDR3 length: 16 amino acids. J was trimmed by 3 bases and V by 5 bases; bases with no gene match: 10. Germline assignment: CDR1 MGHRA and CDR2 YSYEKL.

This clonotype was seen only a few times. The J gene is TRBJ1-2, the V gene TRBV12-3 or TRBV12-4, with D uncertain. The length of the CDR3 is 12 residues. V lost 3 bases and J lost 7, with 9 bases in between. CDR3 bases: TGTGCCAGCAGTTTTGGGGTCCGTGGCTACACCTTC. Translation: CASSFGVRGYTF.